The T cell receptor beta chain under discussion was sequenced for a study of T cells after somatic rescue of genetic block. Only a few counts were recorded for this clone. Germline V gene sequence: CDR1 SGHRS, CDR2 YFSETQ. V was pared by 5 bases and J by 7 bases, with 6 bases of the junction left unmatched. The CDR3 consists of 12 residues. Method: immunoSEQ multiplex PCR; TCRdb's copy keeps in-frame clones and lacks some. Here the sample spans 88,000 or so clones, around 89% being singletons. This TCR was sampled from a young woman. The genes are TRBV5-1 and TRBJ2-7, with 7 positions matching TRBD2. The sample comprised peripheral blood mononuclear cells (PBMCs). The CDR3 DNA reads TGCGCCAGCAGTTACGACGGGGGGGAGCAGTACTTC. It encodes CASSYDGGEQYF.